This T cell receptor beta chain was identified during a study of T cells in pancreatic ductal adenocarcinoma. CDR3 length equals 13 residues. The germline V gene encodes CDR1 GTSNPN and CDR2 SVGIG (reference sequence). Between the trimmed V and J ends, which lost 4 bases and 2 bases, there was a span of 12 bases. The data were produced by immunoSEQ multiplex PCR, yet TCRdb's version contains in-frame clones alone and is incomplete. The sample consists of almost 5,500 clones, approximately 67% of them appearing once. Broader study findings: Tumors hold more CD45RO+ effector T cells, which may bias toward lower diversity. Tumor and blood clonality did not differ significantly, about 0.11 versus 0.072.

Selected pancreatic ductal adenocarcinoma patients had undergone surgery without neoadjuvant therapy. Worth noting for this clone: Antigen specificity is unknown.

The TCR originated in a human donor with pancreatic ductal adenocarcinoma. The V and J genes are TRBV30 and TRBJ2-7; D gene unclear. The sample was pancreatic tumor tissue. The CDR3 nucleotides read TGTGCCTGGACACAGACATCGACCTACGAGCAGTACTTC. It codes for CAWTQTSTYEQYF.